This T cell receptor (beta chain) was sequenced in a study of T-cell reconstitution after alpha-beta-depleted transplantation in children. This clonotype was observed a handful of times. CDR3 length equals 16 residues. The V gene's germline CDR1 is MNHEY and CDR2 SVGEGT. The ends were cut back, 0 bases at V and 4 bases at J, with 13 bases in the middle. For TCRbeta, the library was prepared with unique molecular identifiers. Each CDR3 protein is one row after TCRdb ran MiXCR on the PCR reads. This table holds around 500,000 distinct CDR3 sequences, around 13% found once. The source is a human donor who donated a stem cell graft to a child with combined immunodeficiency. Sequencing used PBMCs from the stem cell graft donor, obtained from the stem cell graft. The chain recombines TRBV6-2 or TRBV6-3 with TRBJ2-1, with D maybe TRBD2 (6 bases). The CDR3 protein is CASSYSQIAEYNEQFF. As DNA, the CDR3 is TGTGCCAGCAGTTACTCGCAGATAGCGGAATACAATGAGCAGTTCTTC.